A single sample is the source of the 18 T cell receptor beta chains below, sequenced in a study of spatial heterogeneity in lung cancer. TCRdb re-called the 5' RACE reads with MiXCR, one entry per CDR3 protein. This table holds 35,000 to 45,000 distinct CDR3 sequences, around 6.9% found once. Time point described: blood at routine non-recurrence follow-up after resection. Sequencing was performed on PBMCs, taken at follow-up. The receptor source for this set is a male donor with early-stage non-small cell lung cancer.

This chain connects TRBV5-1 to TRBJ2-1; 12 nucleotides match TRBD2. The germline V gene has CDR1 SGHRS and CDR2 YFSETQ. V was clipped by 5 bases and J by 3 bases; unmatched bases: 0. CDR3 length equals 14 residues. This CDR3 reads CASRTSGGYNEQFF. The CDR3 nucleotides are TGCGCCAGCAGGACTAGCGGGGGCTACAATGAGCAGTTCTTC.

This clonotype was detected ten times or more. This rearrangement joins TRBV6-5 to TRBJ1-1; D not resolved. The germline V gene has CDR1 MNHEY and CDR2 SVGAGI. V was cut by 4 bases and J by 1 base, with 13 bases left in between. The CDR3 extends over 15 amino acids. The CDR3 sequence is CASSSENGGNTEAFF. The DNA of the CDR3 is TGTGCCAGCAGTTCCGAGAACGGCGGGAACACTGAAGCTTTCTTT.

This clonotype was counted at least ten times. The rearrangement links TRBV27 to TRBJ2-7; no firm D call. Germline V lookup: CDR1 MNHEY, CDR2 SMNVEV (reference sequence). The CDR3 extends over 14 amino acids. V lost 4 bases and J 3 bases, leaving 13 bases between the germline ends. CDR3 sequence: CASSSSETYYEQYF. The CDR3, as DNA: TGTGCCAGCAGTTCCTCCGAGACATACTACGAGCAGTACTTC.

The J gene is TRBJ2-3, the V gene TRBV13; 14 bases line up with TRBD2. The trim removed 5 bases at V and 0 bases at J, leaving 13 bases unmatched. CDR1 is PRHDT and CDR2 is FYEKMQ in the germline V gene (reference sequence). The CDR3 spans 20 residues. CDR3 sequence: CASSTYETSGGEGSTDTQYF. Here the CDR3 DNA reads TGTGCCAGCAGCACCTATGAGACTAGCGGGGGGGAAGGTAGCACAGATACGCAGTATTTT.

Ten or more counts support this clonotype. The gene calls are TRBV5-1 and TRBJ1-2, with 9 bases lining up with TRBD1. The CDR3 is 16 residues long. Germline V gene data show CDR1 as SGHRS and CDR2 as YFSETQ. Trimming cost V 4 bases and J 4 bases; bases outside gene matches: 11. The CDR3 protein is CASSGFPGDRVYGYTF. CDR3 DNA sequence: TGCGCCAGCAGCGGATTTCCCGGGGACAGGGTCTATGGCTACACCTTC. Based on the CDR3 plus reference TRBV5-1 and TRBJ1-2, the full variable domain is KAGVTQTPRYLIKTRGQQVTLSCSPISGHRSVSWYQQTPGQGLQFLFEYFSETQRNKGNFPGRFSGRQFSNSRSEMNVSTLELGDSALYLCASSGFPGDRVYGYTFGSGTRLTVV.

There are many counts of this clonotype. This chain connects TRBV11-2 to TRBJ1-2; D is ambiguous. CDR1 and CDR2 from the germline V gene are SGHAT and FQNNGV. The V end lost 1 base, the J end lost 7 bases, and 16 bases lay between the germline ends. The CDR3 sequence is 15 residues long. CDR3 coding DNA: TGTGCCAGCAGCTTAGTAGCGGGGATCTCACTTGGCTACACCTTC. It translates to CASSLVAGISLGYTF.

This clonotype was found many times. The CDR3 DNA reads TGTGCCAGCAGTGAGTTGGTTAGCAATCAGCCCCAGCATTTT. Protein sequence: CASSELVSNQPQHF. V usage is TRBV2 and J usage is TRBJ1-5; D gene ambiguous. The germline V gene has CDR1 SNHLY and CDR2 FYNNEI. The CDR3 runs 14 residues. V was trimmed by 3 bases and J by 0 bases, leaving 6 bases between them.

Only a few counts were recorded for this clonotype. The chain is built from TRBV5-6 and TRBJ2-3; 8 bases match TRBD1. Per germline, CDR1 SGHDT and CDR2 YYEEEE. V was clipped by 4 bases and J by 3 bases; unmatched bases: 4. The CDR3 loop spans 14 amino acids. The CDR3 loop is CASSTRTGTDTQYF. DNA of the CDR3: TGTGCCAGCAGCACAAGGACAGGGACAGATACGCAGTATTTT. The entire variable domain, with the rest obtained from reference TRBV5-6 and TRBJ2-3, is as follows: DAGVTQSPTHLIKTRGQQVTLRCSPKSGHDTVSWYQQALGQGPQFIFQYYEEEERQRGNFPDRFSGHQFPNYSSELNVNALLLGDSALYLCASSTRTGTDTQYFGPGTRLTVL.

This clonotype has at least ten counts. DNA of the CDR3: TGCAGTGCTGGCAGTTCAGGGAATAGGGATGGCTACACCTTC. Protein: CSAGSSGNRDGYTF. J is TRBJ1-2 and V is TRBV20-1; possibly TRBD1 for D (5 bases). The CDR3 is 14 amino acids. Germline CDR1 DFQATT, CDR2 SNEGSKA (reference sequence). V lost 5 bases, J lost 6 bases, and 19 bases lay in between.

This clonotype showed up many times. The gene calls are TRBV6-5 and TRBJ2-7, with 7 positions matching TRBD1. CDR1 and CDR2 from the germline V gene are MNHEY and SVGAGI. The CDR3 runs 14 residues. The V segment lost 8 bases and the J segment 0 bases; nucleotides outside the gene matches: 7. The CDR3 reads CASRGQESSYEQYF. The CDR3 DNA is TGTGCCAGCCGAGGACAGGAGAGCTCCTACGAGCAGTACTTC.

The gene calls are TRBV3-1 and TRBJ2-1; no definite D call. This CDR3 is built from 14 residues. Deletions cut 0 bases from V and 7 bases from J, with 10 bases between. Per the germline V gene, CDR1 is LGHDT and CDR2 is YNNKEL (reference sequence). CDR3 sequence: CASSQEPGRNEQFF. CDR3 coding DNA: TGTGCCAGCAGCCAAGAGCCCGGTAGGAATGAGCAGTTCTTC.

This clonotype has a count of ten or more. The chain uses TRBV4-1 and TRBJ2-1; D is uncertain. Germline CDR1 is MGHRA and CDR2 is YSYEKL. This CDR3 region has 13 residues. Trimming stripped 0 bases from V and 7 bases from J, with 7 bases between. The CDR3 nucleotides are TGCGCCAGCAGCCAAGATCAAGGAAATGAGCAGTTCTTC. Translating gives CASSQDQGNEQFF.

This clonotype was seen at least ten times. The chain uses TRBV19 and TRBJ1-5; tentatively, D is TRBD1 (5 bases). Trimming stripped 5 bases from V and 3 bases from J, with 11 bases between. Germline V gene lookup returns CDR1 LNHDA and CDR2 SQIVND (reference sequence). The CDR3 consists of 14 residues. This chain's CDR3 is CASSHQGYNQPQHF. CDR3 coding DNA: TGTGCCAGTAGTCACCAGGGATACAATCAGCCCCAGCATTTT. Full variable domain (remainder filled in from reference TRBV19 and TRBJ1-5): DGGITQSPKYLFRKEGQNVTLSCEQNLNHDAMYWYRQDPGQGLRLIYYSQIVNDFQKGDIAEGYSVSREKKESFPLTVTSAQKNPTAFYLCASSHQGYNQPQHFGDGTRLSIL.

This clonotype is deemed medium-sized. This sequence joins TRBV7-9 and TRBJ1-1; TRBD1 matches at 10 bases. CDR1 is SEHNR, CDR2 FQNEAQ, per germline (reference sequence). Losses at the gene ends were 9 bases for V and 12 bases for J; bases not matched to a gene: 13. This CDR3 region has 13 residues. DNA of the CDR3: TGTGCCAGTAGAGATCTGGGGACAGGGGTGACTTTCTTT. Translated: CASRDLGTGVTFF. Full variable domain (missing parts from reference TRBV7-9 and TRBJ1-1): DTGVSQNPRHKITKRGQNVTFRCDPISEHNRLYWYRQTLGQGPEFLTYFQNEAQLEKSRLLSDRFSAERPKGSFSTLEIQRTEQGDSAMYLCASRDLGTGVTFFGQGTRLTVV.

This clonotype was found many times. The CDR3 reads CASSLDPSSYNEQFF. The CDR3 nucleotides read TGTGCCAGCAGCCTGGACCCGAGCTCCTACAATGAGCAGTTCTTC. The chain couples TRBV11-1 to TRBJ2-1; D uncertain. V dropped 5 bases and J dropped 0 bases, with 11 bases sitting between them. Germline CDR1 reads SGHAT; CDR2 reads FQDESV (reference sequence). The length of the CDR3 is 15 residues.

In its sample, this clonotype was seen many times. V is TRBV29-1 and J is TRBJ2-1; D might be TRBD1 or TRBD2, each matching 5 bases. CDR1 is SQVTM, CDR2 ANQGSEA, per germline. V was trimmed by 6 bases and J by 7 bases, leaving 16 bases between them. CDR3 length: 13 residues. CDR3 coding DNA: TGCAGCGTCGGGGACGCAGGGTGGAATGAGCAGTTCTTC. Protein product: CSVGDAGWNEQFF.

This clonotype was counted many times. The rearrangement links TRBV7-6 to TRBJ2-3, with D possibly being TRBD2 (6 bases). Germline CDR1 SGHVS, CDR2 FNYEAQ. Trimming removed 3 bases at V and 0 bases at J, with 19 bases between. This CDR3 region has 18 residues. CDR3 loop: CASSFTPGTGSSTDTQYF. The CDR3 nucleotides read TGTGCCAGCAGCTTCACTCCCGGGACTGGATCTAGCACAGATACGCAGTATTTT.

V gene TRBV21-1 combines with J gene TRBJ1-2; the tabulated D call, TRBD1, remains unverified against the DNA. TRBV21-1 constitutes a pseudogene. The CDR3 is 12 amino acids. CDR3 sequence (DNA): TGTGCCAGCAGCCGGCGACAGGGCGGCTACACCTTC. Encoded protein: CASSRRQGGYTF.